This record covers a single T cell receptor beta chain. Its specificity is not known. This sample is part of a study of cytomegalovirus exposure and HLA in healthy donors. The wider study: A later analysis reported the approximately 120 validation repertoires used the same platform as the 550 to 800 first-cohort repertoires. Study conclusions and caveats: Among the CMV-associated chains, a few were confirmed in vitro as specific for CMV antigens. The study listed 150 to 200 cytomegalovirus-associated TCR beta chains. Published work reported that the classifier diagnosed cytomegalovirus status with high specificity and sensitivity.

The protocol was immunoSEQ multiplex PCR, while the TCRdb copy is restricted to in-frame clones and leaves out a portion. The data contain roughly 140,000 clones, roughly nine tenths of them singletons. CDR1 and CDR2 from the germline V gene are GTSNPN and SVGIG (reference sequence). The CDR3 sequence is 16 residues long. The V segment lost 3 bases and the J segment 10 bases; nucleotides outside the gene matches: 15. The sample consisted of PBMCs. This clonotype originated in a woman aged 18-29 years in good health and CMV-seropositive. The chain links TRBV30 to TRBJ1-4; 9 bases align to TRBD1. CDR3 loop: CAWSLPEGTGPGKLFF. The DNA of the CDR3 is TGTGCCTGGAGCCTCCCCGAAGGGACAGGGCCGGGAAAACTGTTTTTT.